This is a list of T cell receptor beta chains from one sample in a study of blood T cell repertoires in COVID-19. Data came from immunoSEQ multiplex PCR; TCRdb stores just in-frame clones and leaves some out. The data hold about 59,000 clones, with about 73% observed a single time. Sequenced material: peripheral blood. The receptors originated from a woman aged 70-85 years with acute or convalescent COVID-19. Each CDR3 is given with its conserved first and last residue. D genes are given only for firm matches.

TRBJ1-4 NA TRBV7-9 CASSSPEGSTNEKLFF
TRBJ2-5 TRBD2 TRBV5-1 CASSLDGGALETQYF
TRBJ1-1 NA TRBV5-6 CASSGSGVNTEAFF
TRBJ2-2 NA TRBV5-1 CASSFGQGSTGELFF
TRBJ1-6 TRBD1 TRBV20-1 CSASGGQAFSYNSPLHF
TRBJ2-3 NA TRBV5-5 CASSSNVAPPDTQYF
TRBJ1-3 TRBD1 TRBV7-2 CASSLDAQGRPGNTIYF
TRBJ2-1 NA TRBV5-1 CASSLAMRQYTNTEQFF
TRBJ1-1 NA TRBV3-1/TRBV3-2 CATTEGLMNTEAFF
TRBJ2-5 NA TRBV29-1 CSVEEVGRAGETQYF
TRBJ2-2 NA TRBV24-1 CATRKDTNTGELFF
TRBJ2-3 NA TRBV3-1/TRBV3-2 CASSQRTGADTQYF
TRBJ1-2 TRBD1 TRBV5-4 CASSGVSKGQSYGYTF
TRBJ1-2 TRBD1 TRBV6-5 CASSSQDRGRGGYTF
TRBJ2-3 TRBD1 TRBV20-1 CSASGTGAGTDTQYF
TRBJ2-7 NA TRBV5-6 CASSLGTVSYEQYF
TRBJ1-1 NA TRBV11-3 CASSSGRAKKAFF
TRBJ1-4 NA TRBV19 CASSIGQASRNEKLFF
TRBJ1-1 TRBD1 TRBV18 CASSPAGGTMNTEAFF
TRBJ1-4 NA TRBV19 CASSITLSGTQARELFF
TRBJ2-1 NA TRBV5-1 CASRGLQVSNEQFF
TRBJ2-1 TRBD2 TRBV27 CASSPRPGGVNNEQFF
TRBJ1-1 NA TRBV19 CASTRGITEAFF
TRBJ1-3 NA TRBV7-6 CASSLADSTLNTIYF
TRBJ1-5 NA TRBV24-1 CATCSGERQPQHF
TRBJ1-3 NA TRBV7-3 CASSPGLNSGNTIYF
TRBJ2-5 NA TRBV10-2 CASSEAGSQETQYF
TRBJ1-5 TRBD1 TRBV6-5 CASSFRRGHPQPQHF
TRBJ1-2 NA TRBV13 CASSPWAGAYGYTF
TRBJ2-5 TRBD2 TRBV4-1 CASSQGGLRLAGGAETQYF
TRBJ1-1 NA TRBV6-2/TRBV6-3 CASSSIQGLNTEAFF
TRBJ2-3 TRBD2 TRBV5-4 CASSAGLASTDTQYF
TRBJ1-2 TRBD1 TRBV2 CASSPTGEPAYGYTF
TRBJ1-2 NA TRBV7-3 CASSPRTHWRRSNYGYTF
TRBJ2-5 NA TRBV11-2 CASSFQTPKGETQYF
TRBJ1-2 NA TRBV2 CASKLEYGYTF
TRBJ1-6 TRBD1 TRBV18 CASSIGQGRGGSPLHF
TRBJ1-6 NA TRBV7-9 CASSLEGDNSPLHF
TRBJ2-1 NA TRBV4-1 CASSQVASSYNEQFF
TRBJ2-5 TRBD2 TRBV9 CASSGGLAGTETQYF
TRBJ1-5 NA TRBV12-5 CASGLGSPNQPQHF
TRBJ2-5 TRBD2 TRBV5-1 CASSWTSGGAETQYF
TRBJ2-3 NA TRBV10-3 CAISTGEVTDTQYF
TRBJ1-2 NA TRBV12-5 CASGLTAGTGVFYGYTF